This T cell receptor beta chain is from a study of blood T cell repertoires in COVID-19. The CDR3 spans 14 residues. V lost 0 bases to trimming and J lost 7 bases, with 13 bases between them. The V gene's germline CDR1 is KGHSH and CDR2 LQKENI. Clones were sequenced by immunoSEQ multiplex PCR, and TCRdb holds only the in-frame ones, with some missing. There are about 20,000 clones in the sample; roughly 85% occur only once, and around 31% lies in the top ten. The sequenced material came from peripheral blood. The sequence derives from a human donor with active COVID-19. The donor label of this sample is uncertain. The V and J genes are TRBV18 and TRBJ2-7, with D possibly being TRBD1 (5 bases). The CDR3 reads CASSPPPQGGEQYF. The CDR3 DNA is TGTGCCAGCTCACCACCTCCTCAGGGTGGAGAGCAGTACTTC.